The T cell receptor (beta chain) under discussion was sequenced for a study of identifying expanded T cells in peripheral blood. Findings and caveats of the study: Roughly 2-week clone count variance significantly increased as total template count grew. Over approximately two and four weeks, about 15 and 19 clones changed, versus around 1.2 between replicates.

Produced via immunoSEQ multiplex PCR; TCRdb's table is partial and in-frame only. Here the sample spans about 90,000 clones, approximately 88% being singletons. No infections or other immune events were documented during collection. This clone was seen more than once but under ten times. Its matching antigen is unknown. V gave up 10 bases and J gave up 4 bases, with 13 bases separating them. Germline CDR1 and CDR2: MRHNA and SNTAGT. The CDR3 extends over 12 amino acids. Material for sequencing was blood. The V call is TRBV6-4, the J call TRBJ1-1; possible D gene TRBD1, 6 bases. The sequence came from a person aged 18 to 70 in good health. In DNA form, the CDR3 reads TGTGCCACTCCGGGGGGCACCACTGAAGCTTTCTTT. Amino acid sequence: CATPGGTTEAFF.